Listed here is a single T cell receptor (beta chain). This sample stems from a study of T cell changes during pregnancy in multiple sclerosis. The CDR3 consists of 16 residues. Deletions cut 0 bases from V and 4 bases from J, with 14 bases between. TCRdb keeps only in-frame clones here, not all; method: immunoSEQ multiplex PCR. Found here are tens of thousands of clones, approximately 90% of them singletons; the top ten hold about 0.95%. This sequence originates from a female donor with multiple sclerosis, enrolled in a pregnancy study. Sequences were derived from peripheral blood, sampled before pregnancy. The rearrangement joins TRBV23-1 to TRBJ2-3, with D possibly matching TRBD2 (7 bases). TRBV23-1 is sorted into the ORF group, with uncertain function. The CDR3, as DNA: TGCGCCAGCAGTCAATCTAACCGAGGGGGGGCAGATACGCAGTATTTT. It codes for CASSQSNRGGADTQYF.